The 17 T cell receptor beta chains given below trace back to one sample, sequenced in a study of read filtering for tumor transcriptome and immune sequencing (dated by TCRdb to about 2020). Sequencing took place on an Illumina HiSeq 4000. The Immunoverse kit was used to build TCR libraries from roughly 0.4 ug RNA, with molecular barcoded adaptors covering alpha/delta and beta/gamma chains. In TCRdb, the public reads were trimmed at Q25 with fastp and aligned with MiXCR, with productive beta chains retained. Rows merge per CDR3 protein into single entries with the most common DNA and genes. In this sample the table shows 75,000 to 95,000 distinct CDR3 sequences, about 22% of which occur a single time. The ten largest clones add up to around 10% of the sample. The sample consisted of a population of CD138-negative cells sorted from bone marrow. The meaning of the sample's cell subset or site label: bone marrow mononuclear cells depleted of CD138+ plasma/myeloma cells by negative magnetic selection. These receptors originate from a donor at least 40 years old with multiple myeloma.

In the case of this clonotype: A much larger clone sits a single nucleotide away, making a read error possible. V usage is TRBV20-1 and J usage is TRBJ1-6, with D possibly TRBD1 on 5 matching bases. CDR1 is DFQATT and CDR2 is SNEGSKA in the germline V gene (reference sequence). This CDR3 is built from 16 residues. In nucleotides, the CDR3 is TGCAGTGCTAGGCGGGAGGGGAGAGTAGGTAATTTACCCCTCCACTTT. Protein: CSARREGRVGNLPLHF.

This clonotype has a count of ten or more. The CDR3 sequence is CASSLRRFSEAFF. DNA for the CDR3: TGTGCCAGCAGTTTAAGGCGGTTCTCAGAAGCTTTCTTT. This sequence joins TRBV12-3 or TRBV12-4 and TRBJ1-1, with D unclear. The CDR3 extends over 13 amino acids. V shed 2 bases and J shed 8 bases, with 12 bases lying between them.

Of note for this clonotype: A much larger clone sits a single nucleotide away, making a read error possible. The genes are TRBV11-2 and TRBJ2-2; a possible D gene is TRBD1 (5 bases). There are 14 residues in the CDR3. V shed 5 bases and J shed 7 bases, with 14 bases lying between them. Germline V CDR1 and CDR2: SGHAT, FQNNGV. The CDR3 is CASSPRVGDGELFF. CDR3 nucleotides: TGTGCCAGCAGCCCCCGAGTAGGGGACGGGGAGCTGTTTTTT.

In its sample, this clonotype was seen once. This chain joins TRBV7-9 and TRBJ1-2; D unresolved. Germline-derived CDR1 and CDR2 are SEHNR and FQNEAQ (reference sequence). The V gene lost 1 base and the J gene lost 4 bases, with 4 bases spanning the gap. The CDR3 loop spans 12 amino acids. The CDR3 protein is CASSLEPYGYTF. CDR3 nucleotide sequence: TGTGCCAGCAGCTTAGAGCCCTATGGCTACACCTTC.

This clonotype has a handful of counts. CDR3 DNA sequence: TGTGCCAGACTTAATAGCAATCAGCCCCAGCATTTT. It is translated as CARLNSNQPQHF. The rearrangement uses TRBV19 and TRBJ1-5; the D is unclear. The CDR3 runs 12 residues. The ends were cut back, 9 bases at V and 0 bases at J, with 6 bases in the middle. The germline V gene encodes CDR1 LNHDA and CDR2 SQIVND (reference sequence).

This clonotype was seen a few times. The V gene is TRBV2, the J gene TRBJ2-1; 8 positions match TRBD1. The CDR3 extends over 14 amino acids. Per germline, CDR1 SNHLY and CDR2 FYNNEI. J lost 6 bases, V lost 6 bases, and 7 bases had no gene match. The CDR3 sequence: CASRAPRGPNEQFF. The DNA of the CDR3 is TGTGCCAGCAGAGCACCCAGGGGGCCCAATGAGCAGTTCTTC.

At least ten counts were recorded for this clonotype. The rearrangement uses TRBV29-1 and TRBJ1-1; TRBD1 aligns across 10 bases. The CDR3 extends over 13 amino acids. V shed 5 bases, J shed 5 bases, and the junction held 5 bases outside the gene matches. Germline assignment: CDR1 SQVTM and CDR2 ANQGSEA. CDR3 residues: CSVPDRGFTEAFF. CDR3 DNA sequence: TGCAGCGTTCCGGACAGGGGGTTTACTGAAGCTTTCTTT.

Remarks on this clonotype: A single base separates this from a much larger clone, so it may be a read error. The rearrangement links TRBV18 to TRBJ2-3; 10 bases are shared with TRBD2. Germline values: CDR1 KGHSH, CDR2 LQKENI. The CDR3 contains 16 residues. In DNA, the CDR3 is TGTGCCATCTCACCACCGAGCGGGGGGGCCGGAAATACGCAGTATTTT. It translates to CAISPPSGGAGNTQYF.

This clonotype has ten or more counts. The chain recombines TRBV6-5 with TRBJ2-7; 9 nucleotides line up with TRBD1. Per the germline V gene, CDR1 is MNHEY and CDR2 is SVGAGI. The CDR3 is 16 residues long. The V segment lost 4 bases and the J segment 2 bases; nucleotides outside the gene matches: 9. DNA for the CDR3: TGTGCCAGCAGTTCCCTAAGGACAGGGGCGGCCTACGAGCAGTACTTC. It translates to CASSSLRTGAAYEQYF.

Many counts were recorded for this clonotype. The chain joins TRBV9 to TRBJ2-7, with D perhaps matching TRBD2 (7 bases). The CDR3 has 16 amino acids. In germline, CDR1 is SGDLS, CDR2 YYNGEE. Trimming cost V 0 bases and J 2 bases, with 15 bases left between them. CDR3 sequence (DNA): TGTGCCAGCAGCGTAGGGGGGGGCGGGCGGACCTACGAGCAGTACTTC. Its protein product is CASSVGGGGRTYEQYF.

The J gene is TRBJ2-1, the V gene TRBV2, with D hard to call. From germline, CDR1 is SNHLY and CDR2 FYNNEI. With 6 bases removed from V and 6 bases from J, the gap between germline ends came to 18 bases. The CDR3 sequence is 15 residues long. The CDR3 region has the DNA TGTGCCAGCAGAGAGGCGGCAGACCCCTTCAATGAGCAGTTCTTC. Encoded protein: CASREAADPFNEQFF.

This clonotype was recorded at least ten times. J is TRBJ1-6 and V is TRBV5-1; D possibly corresponds to TRBD1 (5 bases). The V and J ends lost 0 bases and 7 bases respectively, with 8 bases between them. Germline V gene sequence: CDR1 SGHRS, CDR2 YFSETQ. The CDR3 consists of 14 residues. Here the CDR3 reads CASSLEWGNSPLHF. DNA of the CDR3: TGCGCCAGCAGCTTGGAATGGGGCAATTCACCCCTCCACTTT.

This clonotype was recorded many times. The chain combines TRBV28 with TRBJ1-2; D remains ambiguous. In germline, CDR1 is MDHEN, CDR2 SYDVKM. Trimming removed 10 bases at V and 4 bases at J, with 10 bases between. This CDR3 has 11 amino acids. CDR3 DNA sequence: TGTGCCACCGGAGGGCGCTATGGCTACACCTTC. This sequence encodes CATGGRYGYTF.

A word on this clonotype: The CDR3 carries no conserved terminal phenylalanine or tryptophan, so it likely arises from a read error. No DNA is shown, since the ends of the CDR3 on it are uncertain; the CDR3 is the one TCRdb lists. The chain uses TRBV7-2 and TRBJ1-1; TRBD1 reflects the table's D call only, with no check against the DNA. The CDR3 is 16 residues long, counting both termini. The germline V gene has CDR1 SGHTA and CDR2 FQGNSA. CDR3 residues: CASSSGTAGARSEASL.

This clonotype was counted only a few times. This chain uses TRBV7-6 with TRBJ1-5; D is ambiguous. Between the trimmed V and J ends, which lost 5 bases and 0 bases, there was a span of 14 bases. The CDR3 is 16 residues long. The germline CDR1 and CDR2 sequences are SGHVS and FNYEAQ. This CDR3 reads CASSRRKEYSNQPQHF. The CDR3 DNA reads as TGTGCCAGCAGCCGAAGGAAAGAGTATAGCAATCAGCCCCAGCATTTT.

In its sample, this clonotype was seen many times. V usage is TRBV29-1 and J usage is TRBJ1-1; no reliable D call. Looked up from germline, CDR1 is SQVTM and CDR2 is ANQGSEA. Trimming stripped 4 bases from V and 5 bases from J, with 17 bases between. This CDR3 has 14 residues. The CDR3 sequence is CSVGRVAGRTEAFF. CDR3 bases: TGCAGCGTTGGTCGAGTGGCGGGAAGGACTGAAGCTTTCTTT.

This clonotype was seen at least ten times. The chain is built from TRBV12-3 or TRBV12-4 and TRBJ2-1; TRBD1 agrees at 8 bases. This CDR3 comprises 15 residues. After removal of 5 bases from V and 2 bases from J, the junction contained 5 bases not matched to a gene. CDR3 residues: CASSRQGLTYNEQFF. The DNA of the CDR3 is TGTGCCAGCAGTCGACAGGGGCTAACCTACAATGAGCAGTTCTTC.